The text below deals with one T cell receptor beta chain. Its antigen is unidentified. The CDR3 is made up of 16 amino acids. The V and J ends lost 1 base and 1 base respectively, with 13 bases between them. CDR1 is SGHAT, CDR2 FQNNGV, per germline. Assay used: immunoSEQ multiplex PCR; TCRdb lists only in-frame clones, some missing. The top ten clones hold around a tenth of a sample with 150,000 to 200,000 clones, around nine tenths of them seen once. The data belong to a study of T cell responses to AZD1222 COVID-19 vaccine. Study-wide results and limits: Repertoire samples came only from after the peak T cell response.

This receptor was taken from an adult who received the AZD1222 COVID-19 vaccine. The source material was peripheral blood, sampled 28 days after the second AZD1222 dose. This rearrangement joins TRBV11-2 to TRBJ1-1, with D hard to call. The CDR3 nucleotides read TGTGCCAGCAGCTTAGTCGGCCGCGGCGGGAACACTGAAGCTTTCTTT. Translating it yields CASSLVGRGGNTEAFF.